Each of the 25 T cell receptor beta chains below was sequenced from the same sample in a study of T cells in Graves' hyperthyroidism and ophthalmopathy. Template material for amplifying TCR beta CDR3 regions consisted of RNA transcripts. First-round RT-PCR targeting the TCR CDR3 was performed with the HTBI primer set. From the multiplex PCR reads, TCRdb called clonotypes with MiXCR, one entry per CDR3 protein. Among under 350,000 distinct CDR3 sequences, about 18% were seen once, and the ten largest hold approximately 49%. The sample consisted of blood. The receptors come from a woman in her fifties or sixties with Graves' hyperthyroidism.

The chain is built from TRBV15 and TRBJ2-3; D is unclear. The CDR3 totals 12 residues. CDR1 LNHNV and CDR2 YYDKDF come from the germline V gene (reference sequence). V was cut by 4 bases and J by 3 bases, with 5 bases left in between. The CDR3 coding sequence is TGTGCCACCAGCAAACATACAGATACGCAGTATTTT. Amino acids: CATSKHTDTQYF.

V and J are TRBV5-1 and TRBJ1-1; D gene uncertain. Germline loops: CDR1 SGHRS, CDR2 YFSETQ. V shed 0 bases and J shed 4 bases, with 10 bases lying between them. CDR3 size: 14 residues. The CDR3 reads CASSLGSAATEAFF. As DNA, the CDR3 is TGCGCCAGCAGCTTGGGGTCGGCCGCCACTGAAGCTTTCTTT.

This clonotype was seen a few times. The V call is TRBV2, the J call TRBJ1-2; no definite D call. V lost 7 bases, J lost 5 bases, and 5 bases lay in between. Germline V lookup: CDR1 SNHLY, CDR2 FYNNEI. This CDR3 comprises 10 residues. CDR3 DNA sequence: TGTGCCAGCAAGGGATATGGCTACACCTTC. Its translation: CASKGYGYTF.

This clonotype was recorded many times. The CDR3 protein is CAWSSTGAVRGYTF. The CDR3 DNA reads as TGTGCCTGGAGCTCTACGGGAGCCGTTAGGGGCTACACCTTC. The chain recombines TRBV30 with TRBJ1-2, with D unresolved. The CDR3 is 14 residues long. The germline CDR1 and CDR2 sequences are GTSNPN and SVGIG (reference sequence). Trimming shortened V by 3 bases and J by 8 bases, and 19 bases separated the two germline ends.

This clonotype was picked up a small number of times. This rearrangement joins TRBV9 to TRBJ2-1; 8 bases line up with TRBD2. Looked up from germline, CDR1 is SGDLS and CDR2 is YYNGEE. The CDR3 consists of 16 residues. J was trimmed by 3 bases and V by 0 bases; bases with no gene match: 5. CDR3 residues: CASSVVVAGFYNEQFF. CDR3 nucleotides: TGTGCCAGCAGCGTAGTCGTAGCGGGGTTCTACAATGAGCAGTTCTTC.

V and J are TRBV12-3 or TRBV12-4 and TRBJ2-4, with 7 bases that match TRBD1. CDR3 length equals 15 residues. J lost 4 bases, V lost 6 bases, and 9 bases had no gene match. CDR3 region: CASSRTGAGKNIQYF. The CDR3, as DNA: TGTGCCAGCAGCCGAACAGGGGCCGGGAAAAACATTCAGTACTTC.

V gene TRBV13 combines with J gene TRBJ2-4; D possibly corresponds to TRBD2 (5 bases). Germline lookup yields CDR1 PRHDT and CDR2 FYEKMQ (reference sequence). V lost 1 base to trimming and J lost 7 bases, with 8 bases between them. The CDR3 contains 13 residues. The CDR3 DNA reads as TGTGCCAGCAGCTTAGAAAGGAGGAACATTCAGTACTTC. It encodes CASSLERRNIQYF. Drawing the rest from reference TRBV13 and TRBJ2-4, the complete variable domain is AAGVIQSPRHLIKEKRETATLKCYPIPRHDTVYWYQQGPGQDPQFLISFYEKMQSDKGSIPDRFSAQQFSDYHSELNMSSLELGDSALYFCASSLERRNIQYFGAGTRLSVL.

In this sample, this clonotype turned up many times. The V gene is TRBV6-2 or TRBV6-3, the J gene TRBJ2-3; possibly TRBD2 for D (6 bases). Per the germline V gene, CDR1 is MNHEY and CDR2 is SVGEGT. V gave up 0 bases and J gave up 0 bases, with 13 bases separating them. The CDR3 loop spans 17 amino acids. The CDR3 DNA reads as TGTGCCAGCAGTTACTCGTCTAGCGCTTTAAGCACAGATACGCAGTATTTT. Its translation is CASSYSSSALSTDTQYF.

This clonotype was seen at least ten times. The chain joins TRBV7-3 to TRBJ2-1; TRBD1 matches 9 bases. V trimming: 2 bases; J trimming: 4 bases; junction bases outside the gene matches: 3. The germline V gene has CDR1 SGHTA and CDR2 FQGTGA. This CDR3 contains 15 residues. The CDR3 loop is CASSLSGQGYNEQFF. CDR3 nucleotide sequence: TGTGCCAGCAGCTTATCAGGACAGGGGTACAATGAGCAGTTCTTC.

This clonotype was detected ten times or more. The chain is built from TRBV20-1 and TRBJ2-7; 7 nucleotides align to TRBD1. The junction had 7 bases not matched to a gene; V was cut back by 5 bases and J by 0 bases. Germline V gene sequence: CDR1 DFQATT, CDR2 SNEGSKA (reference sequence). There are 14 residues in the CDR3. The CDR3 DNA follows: TGCAGTGCTTCGGGACAGCCAAGCTCCTACGAGCAGTACTTC. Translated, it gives CSASGQPSSYEQYF.

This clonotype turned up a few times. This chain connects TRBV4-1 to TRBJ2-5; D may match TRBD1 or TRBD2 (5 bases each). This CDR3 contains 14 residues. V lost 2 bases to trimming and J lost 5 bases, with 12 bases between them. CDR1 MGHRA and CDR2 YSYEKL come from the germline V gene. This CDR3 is CASSQPEGWETQYF. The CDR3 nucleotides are TGCGCCAGCAGCCAACCAGAGGGGTGGGAGACCCAGTACTTC.

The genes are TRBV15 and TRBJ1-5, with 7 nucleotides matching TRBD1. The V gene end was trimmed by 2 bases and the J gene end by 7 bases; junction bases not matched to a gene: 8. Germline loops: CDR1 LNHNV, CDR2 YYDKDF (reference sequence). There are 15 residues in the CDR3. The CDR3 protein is CATSRQTGEHQPQHF. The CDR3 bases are TGTGCCACCAGCAGACAAACAGGGGAGCACCAGCCCCAGCATTTT.

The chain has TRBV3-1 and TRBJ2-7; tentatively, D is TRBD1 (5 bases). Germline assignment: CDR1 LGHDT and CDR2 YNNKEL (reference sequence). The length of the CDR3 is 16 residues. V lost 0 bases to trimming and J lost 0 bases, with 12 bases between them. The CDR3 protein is CASSQDAGMSSYEQYV. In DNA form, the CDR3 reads TGTGCCAGCAGCCAAGATGCAGGGATGAGCTCCTACGAGCAGTACGTC.

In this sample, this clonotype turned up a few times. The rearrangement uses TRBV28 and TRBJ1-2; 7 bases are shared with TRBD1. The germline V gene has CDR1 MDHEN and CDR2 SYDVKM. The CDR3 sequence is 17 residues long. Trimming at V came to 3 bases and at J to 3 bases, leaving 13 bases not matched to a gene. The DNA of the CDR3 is TGTGCCAGCAGTTTGAAAATTCGAGGGGGCGGCGACTATGGCTACACCTTC. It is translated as CASSLKIRGGGDYGYTF.

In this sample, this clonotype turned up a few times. For the CDR3, the DNA is TGCAGTGCCCCAACTAGTGGAGAGACCCAGTACTTC. It yields the protein CSAPTSGETQYF. The chain links TRBV20-1 to TRBJ2-5; perhaps TRBD2 as D (5 bases). This CDR3 spans 12 amino acids. Germline V CDR1 and CDR2: DFQATT, SNEGSKA (reference sequence). The germline V and J ends were trimmed by 6 bases and 4 bases, with 12 bases remaining between them.

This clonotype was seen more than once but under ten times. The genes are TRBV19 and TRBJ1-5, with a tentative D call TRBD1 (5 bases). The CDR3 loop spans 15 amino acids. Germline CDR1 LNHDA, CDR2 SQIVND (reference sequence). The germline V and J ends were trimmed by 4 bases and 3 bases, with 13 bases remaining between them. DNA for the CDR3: TGTGCCAGTAGTACCACCGACAGTTCCAATCAGCCCCAGCATTTT. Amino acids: CASSTTDSSNQPQHF.

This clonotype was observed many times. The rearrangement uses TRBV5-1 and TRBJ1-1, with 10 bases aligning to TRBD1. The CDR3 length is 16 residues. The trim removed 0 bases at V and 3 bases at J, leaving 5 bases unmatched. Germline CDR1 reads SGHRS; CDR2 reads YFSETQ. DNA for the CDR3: TGCGCCAGCAGCTTGGGACAGGGGGCGTCGGACACTGAAGCTTTCTTT. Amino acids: CASSLGQGASDTEAFF.

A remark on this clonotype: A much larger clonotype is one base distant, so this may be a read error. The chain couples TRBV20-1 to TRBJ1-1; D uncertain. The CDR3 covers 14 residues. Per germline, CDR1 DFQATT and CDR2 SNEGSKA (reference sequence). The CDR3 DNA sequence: TGCAGTGCTGGAGATGGCGGAACGAACACTGAAGCTTTCTTT. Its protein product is CSAGDGGTNTEAFF.

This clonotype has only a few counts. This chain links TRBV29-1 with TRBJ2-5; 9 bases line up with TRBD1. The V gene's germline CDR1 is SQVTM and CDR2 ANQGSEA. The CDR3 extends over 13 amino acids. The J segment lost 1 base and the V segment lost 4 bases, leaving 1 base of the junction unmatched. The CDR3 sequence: CSVVQGAQETQYF. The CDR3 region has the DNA TGCAGCGTTGTACAGGGGGCCCAAGAGACCCAGTACTTC.

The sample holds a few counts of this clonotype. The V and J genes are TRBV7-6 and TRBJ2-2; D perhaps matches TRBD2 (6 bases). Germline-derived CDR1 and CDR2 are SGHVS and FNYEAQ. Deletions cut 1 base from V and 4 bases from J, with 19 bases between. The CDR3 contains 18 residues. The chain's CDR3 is CASSLGAGGQDLTGELFF. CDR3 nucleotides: TGTGCCAGCAGCTTAGGAGCGGGTGGCCAGGACCTCACCGGGGAGCTGTTTTTT.

The CDR3 is CASNTGASYEQYF. The DNA for the CDR3 is TGTGCCAGCAATACGGGAGCATCCTACGAGCAGTACTTC. The chain has TRBV6-1 and TRBJ2-7; tentatively, D is TRBD2 (6 bases). This CDR3 has 13 residues. Looked up from germline, CDR1 is MNHNS and CDR2 is SASEGT. The germline V and J ends were trimmed by 7 bases and 1 base, with 11 bases remaining between them.

CDR3 region: CASSLRGNEQFF. In nucleotides, the CDR3 is TGTGCCAGCAGCTTACGTGGCAATGAGCAGTTCTTC. The chain employs TRBV7-9 and TRBJ2-1; no reliable D call. V lost 2 bases and J 6 bases, leaving 5 bases between the germline ends. This CDR3 is built from 12 residues. Germline V gene data show CDR1 as SEHNR and CDR2 as FQNEAQ (reference sequence).

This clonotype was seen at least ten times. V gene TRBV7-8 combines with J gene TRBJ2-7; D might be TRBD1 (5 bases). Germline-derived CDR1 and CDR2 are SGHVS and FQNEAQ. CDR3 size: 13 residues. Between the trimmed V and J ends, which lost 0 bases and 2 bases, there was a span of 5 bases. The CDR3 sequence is CASSLADTYEQYF. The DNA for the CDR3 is TGTGCCAGCAGCTTAGCGGACACCTACGAGCAGTACTTC.

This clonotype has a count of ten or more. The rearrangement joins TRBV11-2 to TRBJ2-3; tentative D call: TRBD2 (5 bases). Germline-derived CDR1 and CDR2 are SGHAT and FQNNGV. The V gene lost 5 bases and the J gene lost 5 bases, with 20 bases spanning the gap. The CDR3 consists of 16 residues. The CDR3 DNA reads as TGTGCCAGCAGCCCCGGACTTATGGGTGGTAGAGATACGCAGTATTTT. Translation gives CASSPGLMGGRDTQYF.

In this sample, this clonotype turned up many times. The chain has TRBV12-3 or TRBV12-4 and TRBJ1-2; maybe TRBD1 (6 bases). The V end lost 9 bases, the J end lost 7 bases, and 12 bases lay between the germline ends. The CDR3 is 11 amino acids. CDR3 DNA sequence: TGTGCCAGTACAGGGCAGGGTGGCTACACCTTC. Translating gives CASTGQGGYTF.